The 28 T cell receptor beta chains given below trace back to one sample, sequenced in a study of breast tumors, draining lymph nodes, adjacent tissues. Breast cancer patients provided tissue from their axillary draining lymph nodes. TCRdb called the multiplex PCR reads again in MiXCR, with one record for every CDR3 protein. The sample carries some 130,000 distinct CDR3 sequences, 20% recorded once. What was sequenced was axillary lymph node tissue. All receptors come from a female donor with breast cancer. Some clones in this sample may be carry-over from other donors' samples.

This clonotype was detected many times. The chain has TRBV11-3 and TRBJ2-3, with D unclear. V lost 4 bases and J 4 bases, leaving 12 bases between the germline ends. Germline V lookup: CDR1 SGHNT, CDR2 YENEEA. This CDR3 is 14 amino acids long. In DNA form, the CDR3 reads TGTGCCAGCAGCTCAGCCCGTTGGGCAGATACGCAGTATTTT. Translated, it gives CASSSARWADTQYF.

This clonotype has ten or more counts. The V and J genes are TRBV7-9 and TRBJ1-5; D gene unclear. Between the trimmed V and J ends, which lost 6 bases and 1 base, there was a span of 13 bases. The CDR3 spans 15 residues. From germline, CDR1 is SEHNR and CDR2 FQNEAQ (reference sequence). CDR3 protein: CASSTSGRSNQPQHF. The CDR3 DNA sequence: TGTGCCAGCAGTACAAGCGGCCGAAGCAATCAGCCCCAGCATTTT.

The chain links TRBV11-1 to TRBJ2-6; D may be TRBD2 (5 bases). Germline V gene data show CDR1 as SGHAT and CDR2 as FQDESV (reference sequence). V lost 1 base to trimming and J lost 4 bases, with 17 bases between them. The CDR3 contains 18 residues. The CDR3 bases are TGTGCCAGCAGCTTAGGCCGGGGAAGGCTCTCCGGGGCCAACGTCCTGACTTTC. Its translation: CASSLGRGRLSGANVLTF.

This clonotype was recorded many times. The chain carries TRBV18 and TRBJ2-3, with D possibly being TRBD2 (6 bases). The germline V gene encodes CDR1 KGHSH and CDR2 LQKENI. The V gene lost 8 bases and the J gene lost 6 bases, with 15 bases spanning the gap. The CDR3 totals 13 residues. CDR3 loop: CASTRGTQDTQYF. The CDR3 DNA reads as TGTGCCAGCACCCGAGGGACTCAGGATACGCAGTATTTT.

The J gene is TRBJ2-4, the V gene TRBV6-5; unclear D gene. Germline V CDR1 and CDR2: MNHEY, SVGAGI. The CDR3 is 15 residues long. Trimming removed 7 bases at V and 5 bases at J, with 18 bases between. The CDR3 coding sequence is TGTGCCAGCACCATCGGGCAGCCACATCAAAACATTCAGTACTTC. It translates to CASTIGQPHQNIQYF.

This clonotype has a count of ten or more. The chain uses TRBV2 and TRBJ2-5; no clear D. Per the germline V gene, CDR1 is SNHLY and CDR2 is FYNNEI. The CDR3 is 14 residues long. Trimming stripped 2 bases from V and 5 bases from J, with 12 bases between. CDR3 nucleotide sequence: TGTGCCAGCAGTGAATCTTTTGGGCGGGAGACCCAGTACTTC. It translates to CASSESFGRETQYF.

About this clonotype itself: The conserved phenylalanine or tryptophan is not found at the CDR3 terminus, so this likely reflects a read error. CDR3 DNA: TGTGCCAGCAGCCAGGTGGACGTTAGCACAGACACGCAGTATCTT. Encoded protein: CASSQVDVSTDTQYL. The gene calls are TRBV4-2 and TRBJ2-3, with unresolved D. Looked up from germline, CDR1 is LGHNA and CDR2 is YNFKEQ. CDR3 size: 15 residues.

This clonotype turned up a few times. The rearrangement links TRBV27 to TRBJ1-4; D might be TRBD1 (5 bases). Trimming shortened V by 5 bases and J by 4 bases, and 8 bases separated the two germline ends. Germline values: CDR1 MNHEY, CDR2 SMNVEV (reference sequence). There are 13 residues in the CDR3. CDR3: CASSRGFNEKLFF. In DNA form, the CDR3 reads TGTGCCAGCAGTAGGGGTTTTAATGAAAAACTGTTTTTT.

This clonotype was found many times. The rearrangement links TRBV7-8 to TRBJ2-7; D remains ambiguous. The V gene's germline CDR1 is SGHVS and CDR2 FQNEAQ. This CDR3 is 12 amino acids long. V was shortened by 0 bases and J by 6 bases, with 6 bases between the two germline ends. The chain's CDR3 is CASSLAGSEQYF. CDR3 coding DNA: TGTGCCAGCAGCTTAGCGGGATCCGAGCAGTACTTC.

This clonotype was seen repeatedly, ten times or more. V gene TRBV7-8 combines with J gene TRBJ2-1; D is possibly TRBD2 (6 bases). The ends were cut back, 5 bases at V and 4 bases at J, with 15 bases in the middle. CDR1 and CDR2 (germline): SGHVS, FQNEAQ. The CDR3 is 15 amino acids. Here the CDR3 reads CASSAQGGGYNEQFF. The CDR3 DNA follows: TGTGCCAGCAGCGCCCAGGGTGGAGGGTACAATGAGCAGTTCTTC.

Many counts were recorded for this clonotype. The rearrangement uses TRBV20-1 and TRBJ2-5; D is uncertain. The V end was cut by 3 bases, the J end by 5 bases, with 10 bases between. Germline CDR1 and CDR2: DFQATT and SNEGSKA (reference sequence). The CDR3 is 12 amino acids. CDR3 sequence: CSASDSLETQYF. Written as DNA, the CDR3 is TGCAGTGCTAGCGATAGTCTTGAGACCCAGTACTTC.

On this clonotype itself: A much larger clone lies a single base off, so this may be a read error. This rearrangement joins TRBV7-9 to TRBJ1-2, with a possible D match to TRBD1 (5 bases). Germline lookup yields CDR1 SEHNR and CDR2 FQNEAQ (reference sequence). The CDR3 has 12 residues. CDR3 DNA: TGTGCCGGCAGTAGAGGGGCCTATGGCTACACCTTC. Protein product: CAGSRGAYGYTF.

This clonotype was counted many times. The V and J genes are TRBV25-1 and TRBJ2-3; 14 nucleotides line up with TRBD2. Germline V gene lookup returns CDR1 MGHDK and CDR2 SYGVNS. The junction had 9 bases not matched to a gene; V was cut back by 6 bases and J by 4 bases. CDR3 length: 17 residues. The CDR3 loop reads CASRVTGTSGSPDTQYF. CDR3 sequence (DNA): TGTGCCAGCAGGGTAACCGGGACTAGCGGGAGCCCAGATACGCAGTATTTT.

This clonotype was picked up many times. This chain connects TRBV12-3 or TRBV12-4 to TRBJ2-7, with TRBD2 matching over 9 bases. This CDR3 has 14 amino acids. The trim removed 3 bases at V and 1 base at J, leaving 1 base unmatched. The CDR3 is CASSLREGSYEQYF. The CDR3 bases are TGTGCCAGCAGTTTGCGGGAGGGTTCCTACGAGCAGTACTTC.

This clonotype was recorded at least ten times. J is TRBJ2-1 and V is TRBV5-1; the match to TRBD2 covers 9 bases. Germline V gene data show CDR1 as SGHRS and CDR2 as YFSETQ. The junction had 10 bases not matched to a gene; V was cut back by 0 bases and J by 9 bases. There are 16 residues in the CDR3. In DNA, the CDR3 is TGCGCCAGCAGCTTGGAGGCGGGGGGGCTGTTCGGTGAGCAGTTCTTC. Translation gives CASSLEAGGLFGEQFF.

This clonotype has ten or more counts. The chain has TRBV7-8 and TRBJ2-3, with TRBD1 matching 9 bases. The V segment lost 6 bases and the J segment 3 bases; nucleotides outside the gene matches: 7. CDR3 length: 15 amino acids. CDR1 is SGHVS and CDR2 is FQNEAQ in the germline V gene. The CDR3 coding sequence is TGTGCCAGCAGTTTTTTAGGGACAGGGACAGATACGCAGTATTTT. As protein: CASSFLGTGTDTQYF.

Regarding this clonotype: A single base separates this from a much larger clone, so it may be a read error. The V and J genes are TRBV27 and TRBJ2-7; D is undetermined. CDR3 length: 15 residues. Trimming shortened V by 8 bases and J by 3 bases, and 20 bases separated the two germline ends. Per germline, CDR1 MNHEY and CDR2 SMNVEV (reference sequence). CDR3 region: CASGSVLDGSYEQYF. CDR3 nucleotides: TGTGCCAGCGGTTCGGTTCTCGATGGAAGCTACGAGCAGTACTTC.

This chain links TRBV10-2 with TRBJ2-3; the match to TRBD1 covers 7 bases. Germline CDR1 WSHSY, CDR2 SAAADI. The CDR3 length is 15 residues. The V segment lost 5 bases and the J segment 1 base; nucleotides outside the gene matches: 6. The CDR3 region has the DNA TGCGCCAGCAGTCGCGGACAGGATCGCACAGATACGCAGTATTTT. This codes for CASSRGQDRTDTQYF.

The sample holds one count of this clonotype. It may be a read error: a sequence one base away is much more abundant. V usage is TRBV7-2 and J usage is TRBJ2-2; 12 bases agree with TRBD2. CDR3 length equals 18 residues. Germline CDR1 SGHTA, CDR2 FQGNSA. J lost 5 bases, V lost 5 bases, and 12 bases had no gene match. CDR3: CASSLRQLAGGGTGELFF. CDR3 DNA: TGTGCCAGCAGCCTTAGACAGCTAGCGGGGGGGGGGACCGGGGAGCTGTTTTTT.

This clonotype was found a few times. Possible read error: a much larger clone is one base away. V is TRBV6-6 and J is TRBJ2-3; D is tentatively TRBD1 or TRBD2 (5 bases each). The CDR3 is made up of 14 amino acids. Germline loops: CDR1 MNHNY, CDR2 SVGAGI (reference sequence). CDR3 sequence reads: CASTMRGQTDTRYF. The CDR3 bases are TGTGCCAGCACAATGAGGGGCCAAACAGATACGCGGTATTTT.

Of note for this clonotype: Possible read error: a much larger clone is one base away. This sequence joins TRBV20-1 and TRBJ2-4, with 11 nucleotides matching TRBD2. The CDR3 contains 18 residues. Germline CDR1 DFQATT, CDR2 SNEGSKA (reference sequence). The CDR3 DNA sequence: TGCAGTGCTGCGGGAGCTAGCGGGGGGTTACTAGCCAAAAACATTCGGTACTTC. Its translation: CSAAGASGGLLAKNIRYF.

This clonotype was seen only a few times. The chain is built from TRBV5-6 and TRBJ2-2; TRBD1 aligns across 7 bases. Germline V gives CDR1 SGHDT, CDR2 YYEEEE. Losses at the gene ends were 4 bases for V and 4 bases for J; bases not matched to a gene: 7. CDR3 length: 15 residues. The CDR3 coding sequence is TGTGCCAGCAGCACGACGGGACAGATCACCGGGGAGCTGTTTTTT. Protein sequence: CASSTTGQITGELFF. Supplemented by reference TRBV5-6 and TRBJ2-2, the full variable domain reads DAGVTQSPTHLIKTRGQQVTLRCSPKSGHDTVSWYQQALGQGPQFIFQYYEEEERQRGNFPDRFSGHQFPNYSSELNVNALLLGDSALYLCASSTTGQITGELFFGEGSRLTVL.

This clonotype showed up many times. The chain recombines TRBV10-3 with TRBJ2-7, with TRBD1 matching over 9 bases. The CDR3 runs to 15 residues. Germline V lookup: CDR1 ENHRY, CDR2 SYGVKD. Losses at the gene ends were 3 bases for V and 2 bases for J; bases not matched to a gene: 5. CDR3 in DNA: TGTGCCATCAGTGAAACTGACAGGGGGGCCTACGAGCAGTACTTC. This sequence encodes CAISETDRGAYEQYF.

This clonotype has only a few counts. V gene TRBV28 combines with J gene TRBJ2-5; D may be TRBD1 (6 bases). The CDR3 is 15 residues long. The V gene lost 6 bases and the J gene lost 5 bases, with 19 bases spanning the gap. Looked up from germline, CDR1 is MDHEN and CDR2 is SYDVKM. CDR3 nucleotide sequence: TGTGCCAGCAGGGCCGGGACACCGAGGGTGGAGACCCAGTACTTC. Protein: CASRAGTPRVETQYF.

Many counts were recorded for this clonotype. The V call is TRBV2, the J call TRBJ2-1; 7 nucleotides match TRBD2. V shed 3 bases and J 7 bases; nucleotides not matched to a gene: 3. Germline assignment: CDR1 SNHLY and CDR2 FYNNEI. The CDR3 extends over 13 amino acids. The CDR3 nucleotides read TGTGCCAGCAGTGAGTTCGGGGGGAATGAGCAGTTCTTC. This encodes CASSEFGGNEQFF. The entire variable domain, with the rest obtained from reference TRBV2 and TRBJ2-1, is as follows: EPEVTQTPSHQVTQMGQEVILRCVPISNHLYFYWYRQILGQKVEFLVSFYNNEISEKSEIFDDQFSVERPDGSNFTLKIRSTKLEDSAMYFCASSEFGGNEQFFGPGTRLTVL.

A remark on this clonotype: A much larger clonotype is one base distant, so this may be a read error. Because the CDR3 is missing its conserved closing phenylalanine or tryptophan, this is likely a read error. DNA for the CDR3: TGTGCCAGCAGTGGGGGTCAGGGGGGGCCGAGGGGGGAGACCCAGTACTCC. Amino acid sequence: CASSGGQGGPRGETQYS. The chain links TRBV12-3 or TRBV12-4 to TRBJ2-5, with D perhaps given as TRBD1 or TRBD2 (7 bases each). The CDR3 contains 17 residues. Trimming removed 5 bases at V and 5 bases at J, with 24 bases between.

This clonotype was observed at least ten times. The chain combines TRBV6-1 with TRBJ2-1; TRBD2 matches at 7 bases. Unmatched junction bases numbered 10, after V lost 6 bases and J lost 2 bases. There are 16 residues in the CDR3. Germline V gene sequence: CDR1 MNHNS, CDR2 SASEGT. The CDR3 is CASSRTSAYTYNEQFF. Here the CDR3 DNA reads TGTGCCAGCAGCCGTACTAGCGCTTACACCTACAATGAGCAGTTCTTC.

This clonotype has at least ten counts. The rearrangement links TRBV4-1 to TRBJ1-5; D is unresolved. This CDR3 spans 14 amino acids. V gave up 1 base and J gave up 3 bases, with 7 bases separating them. Germline CDR1 and CDR2: MGHRA and YSYEKL. CDR3 amino acids: CASSQVGLNQPQHF. The CDR3 DNA reads TGCGCCAGCAGCCAAGTGGGTCTCAATCAGCCCCAGCATTTT.